A single T cell receptor (beta chain) is shown here with its context. Original methodology: Amplification of reference gene primers provided the estimated nucleated cell counts. Sequenced by immunoSEQ multiplex PCR; TCRdb stores in-frame clones only, minus some. For V, J and clone size, that table is used; D and trimming come from the DNA. The sample records about 300,000 clones, just over 85% being singletons. The sample originates from a study of blood T cell repertoires in COVID-19. Overall study: The cDNA or gDNA used as material had been derived from T cells, B-cell-depleted T cells, or PBMCs.

The CDR3 runs 14 residues. With 0 bases clipped from V and 5 bases from J, the junction kept 4 bases outside the gene matches. The germline CDR1 and CDR2 sequences are MNHEY and SMNVEV (reference sequence). The chain carries TRBV27 and TRBJ2-7, with 7 bases fitting TRBD2. The sequence came from a man aged 30 to 45 who had recovered from COVID-19. Sequencing input: PBMCs or T cells enriched from blood (not recorded which). CDR3 in amino acids: CASSLSGRVHEQYF. In DNA, the CDR3 is TGTGCCAGCAGTTTATCTGGGAGGGTCCACGAGCAGTACTTC.